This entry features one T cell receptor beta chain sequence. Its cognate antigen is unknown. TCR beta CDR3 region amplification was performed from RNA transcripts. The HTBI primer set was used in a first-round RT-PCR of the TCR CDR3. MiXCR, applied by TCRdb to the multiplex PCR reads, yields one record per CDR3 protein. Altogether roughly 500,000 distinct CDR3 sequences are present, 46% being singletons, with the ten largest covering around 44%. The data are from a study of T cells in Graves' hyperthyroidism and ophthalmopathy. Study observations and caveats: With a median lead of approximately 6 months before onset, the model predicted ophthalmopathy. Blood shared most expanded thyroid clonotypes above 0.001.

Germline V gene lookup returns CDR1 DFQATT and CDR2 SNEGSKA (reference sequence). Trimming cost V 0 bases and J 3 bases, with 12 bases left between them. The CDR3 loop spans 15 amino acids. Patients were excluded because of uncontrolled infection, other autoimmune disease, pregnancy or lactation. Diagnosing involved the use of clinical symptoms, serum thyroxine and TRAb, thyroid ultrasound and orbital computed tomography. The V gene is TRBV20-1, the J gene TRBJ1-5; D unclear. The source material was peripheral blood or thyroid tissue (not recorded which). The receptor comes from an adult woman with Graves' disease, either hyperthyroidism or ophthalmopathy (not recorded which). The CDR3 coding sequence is TGCAGTGCTAGAGATTTCCAAGGAATCAATCAGCCCCAGCATTTT. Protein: CSARDFQGINQPQHF.